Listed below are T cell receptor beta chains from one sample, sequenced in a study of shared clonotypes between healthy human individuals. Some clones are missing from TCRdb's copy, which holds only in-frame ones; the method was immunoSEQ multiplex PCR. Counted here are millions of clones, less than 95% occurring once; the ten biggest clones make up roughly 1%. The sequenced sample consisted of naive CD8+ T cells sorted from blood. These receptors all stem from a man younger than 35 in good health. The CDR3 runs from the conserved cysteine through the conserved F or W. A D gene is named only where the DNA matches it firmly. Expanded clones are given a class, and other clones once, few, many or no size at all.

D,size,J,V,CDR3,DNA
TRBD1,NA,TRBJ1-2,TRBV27,CASSKGQAANYGYTF,TGTGCCAGCAGTAAAGGACAGGCTGCTAACTATGGCTACACCTTC
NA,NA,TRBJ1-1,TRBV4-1,CASSQVTGTEAFF,TGCGCCAGCAGCCAAGTCACAGGTACTGAAGCTTTCTTT
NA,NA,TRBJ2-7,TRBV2,CASTTIQGNEQYF,TGTGCCAGCACCACCATACAGGGAAACGAGCAGTACTTC
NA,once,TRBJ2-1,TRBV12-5,CASGLVRGEQFF,TGTGCTAGTGGTTTGGTACGGGGAGAGCAGTTCTTC
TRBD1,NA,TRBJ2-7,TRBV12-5,CASGPGTGPYEQYF,TGTGCTAGTGGTCCAGGGACAGGGCCCTACGAGCAGTACTTC
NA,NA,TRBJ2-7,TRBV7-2,CASSLFGPVYEQYF,TGTGCCAGCAGCCTTTTTGGACCGGTCTACGAGCAGTACTTC
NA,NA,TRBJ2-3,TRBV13,CASSLTVVGTDTQYF,TGTGCCAGCAGCTTAACGGTGGTTGGCACAGATACGCAGTATTTT
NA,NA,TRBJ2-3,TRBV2,CASSAPGTHTDTQYF,TGTGCCAGCAGCGCGCCAGGGACTCACACAGATACGCAGTATTTT
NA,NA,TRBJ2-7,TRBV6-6,CASSYAGQAYEQYF,TGTGCCAGCAGTTATGCGGGTCAGGCCTACGAGCAGTACTTC
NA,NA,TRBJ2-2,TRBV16,CASSLGRLNTGELFF,TGTGCCAGCAGTCTCGGGAGACTGAACACCGGGGAGCTGTTTTTT
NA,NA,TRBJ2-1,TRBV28,CASSLYGLWHEQFF,TGTGCCAGCAGTTTATACGGGTTGTGGCATGAGCAGTTCTTC
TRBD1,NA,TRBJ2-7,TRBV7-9,CASSSPGGQGPNEQYF,TGTGCCAGCAGCTCACCGGGGGGACAGGGCCCGAACGAGCAGTACTTC
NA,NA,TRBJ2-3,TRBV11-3,CASSLDPRDTQYF,TGTGCCAGCAGCTTAGATCCACGGGATACGCAGTATTTT
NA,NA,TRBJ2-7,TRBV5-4,CASSPGSYHEQYF,TGTGCCAGCAGCCCAGGTAGTTACCACGAGCAGTACTTC
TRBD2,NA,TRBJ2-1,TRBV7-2,CASSPSESAGEDNEQFF,TGTGCCAGCAGCCCTTCCGAATCGGCGGGGGAAGACAATGAGCAGTTCTTC
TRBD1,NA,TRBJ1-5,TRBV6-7,CASRNPGHRDSSRNQPQHF,TGTGCCAGCAGGAACCCGGGCCACCGGGACAGTAGCCGCAATCAGCCCCAGCATTTT
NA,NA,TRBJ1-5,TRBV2,CASSRGGQPQHF,TGTGCCAGCAGTCGGGGGGGGCAGCCCCAGCATTTT
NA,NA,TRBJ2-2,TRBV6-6,CASRWAEGTGELFF,TGTGCCAGCAGGTGGGCGGAGGGAACCGGGGAGCTGTTTTTT